Listed below are T cell receptor beta chains from one sample, sequenced in a study of shared clonotypes between healthy human individuals. Produced via immunoSEQ multiplex PCR; TCRdb's table is partial and in-frame only. The table shows more than 2,000,000 clones, with over 90% occurring only once. Sequencing input: naive CD4+ T cells from PBMCs. The source of these receptors is a young man in good health. Some clones in this sample may be carry-over from other donors' samples. Both conserved end residues are trimmed from each CDR3.

V gene | CDR3 protein
TRBV7-3 | ASSLFAGEGYGANVLT
TRBV10-3 | AISELLRTGTYEQY
TRBV5-1 | ASSLALGLAYFDEQF
TRBV5-1 | ASSFGVGRGASSYEQY
TRBV28 | ASSFPANTEAF
TRBV2 | ASITGEGSYGYT
TRBV7-9 | ASSPGQPGANVLT
TRBV9 | ASSLSGTDTQY
TRBV2 | ASSSQGPYNEQF
TRBV28 | ASSLLGLAGPLDTQY
TRBV2 | ASSRRGTYEQY
TRBV7-9 | ASSGTGTAYGYT
TRBV5-8 | ASSLGPPPANEKLF
TRBV7-9 | ASSLVLGTGGHEQY
TRBV6-5 | ASSYPGGGTQY